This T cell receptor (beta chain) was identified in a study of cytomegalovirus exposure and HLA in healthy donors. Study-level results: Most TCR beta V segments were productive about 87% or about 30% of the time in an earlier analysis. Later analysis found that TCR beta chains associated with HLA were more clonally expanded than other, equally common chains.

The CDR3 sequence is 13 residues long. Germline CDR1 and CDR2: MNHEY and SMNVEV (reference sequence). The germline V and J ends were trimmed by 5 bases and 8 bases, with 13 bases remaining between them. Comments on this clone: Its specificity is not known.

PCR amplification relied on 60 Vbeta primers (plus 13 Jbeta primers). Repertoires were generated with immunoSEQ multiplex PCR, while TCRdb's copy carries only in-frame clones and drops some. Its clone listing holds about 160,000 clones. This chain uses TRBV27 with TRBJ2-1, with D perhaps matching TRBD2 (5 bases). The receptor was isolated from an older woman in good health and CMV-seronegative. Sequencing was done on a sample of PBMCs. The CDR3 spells CASSPRRRDEQFF. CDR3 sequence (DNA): TGTGCCAGCAGTCCCCGACGGCGGGATGAGCAGTTCTTC.